One and the same sample provided the 19 T cell receptor beta chains below, sequenced in a study of cytomegalovirus exposure and HLA in healthy donors. The PCR contained 60 Vbeta and 13 Jbeta primers. TCRdb's copy holds only in-frame clones and misses some; the assay was immunoSEQ multiplex PCR. This sample's clone table lists more than 100,000 clones. The material sequenced was PBMCs. The receptors here all came from a man aged 35 to 55 in good health and CMV-seronegative.

The chain has TRBV5-1 and TRBJ2-3; D is unclear. V gave up 0 bases and J gave up 2 bases, with 10 bases separating them. This CDR3 is built from 15 residues. In germline, CDR1 is SGHRS, CDR2 YFSETQ. In DNA form, the CDR3 reads TGCGCCAGCAGCTTGGAAACAGCCGACACAGATACGCAGTATTTT. Protein: CASSLETADTDTQYF.

The chain combines TRBV19 with TRBJ1-5, with D possibly being TRBD1 (5 bases). The germline V gene has CDR1 LNHDA and CDR2 SQIVND (reference sequence). The CDR3 sequence is 14 residues long. Deletions cut 7 bases from V and 6 bases from J, with 16 bases between. The CDR3 DNA is TGTGCCAGTACCATTCGGGGGTCGGGTCAGCCCCAGCATTTT. It specifies CASTIRGSGQPQHF.

The chain is built from TRBV7-9 and TRBJ1-6, with 9 bases that match TRBD1. V lost 5 bases to trimming and J lost 7 bases; unmatched junction nucleotides: 6. Germline values: CDR1 SEHNR, CDR2 FQNEAQ (reference sequence). This CDR3 is built from 15 residues. The CDR3 bases are TGTGCCAGCAGCCCAGGGGACAGGGAGAATTCACCCCTCCACTTT. Encoded protein: CASSPGDRENSPLHF.

The chain's CDR3 is CASSLHAGADYGYTF. CDR3 bases: TGCGCCAGCAGCTTGCATGCTGGGGCGGACTATGGCTACACCTTC. The chain uses TRBV5-1 and TRBJ1-2; D might be TRBD1 (5 bases). The CDR3 runs 15 residues. Germline CDR1 SGHRS, CDR2 YFSETQ. V was cut by 1 base and J by 3 bases, with 13 bases left in between.

The chain couples TRBV28 to TRBJ2-4; 8 bases fit TRBD2. Looked up from germline, CDR1 is MDHEN and CDR2 is SYDVKM. V lost 3 bases, J lost 13 bases, and 11 bases stayed unmatched. CDR3 length: 14 residues. The chain's CDR3 is CASSFPPSAGGQYF. DNA for the CDR3: TGTGCCAGCAGTTTTCCCCCTAGCGCGGGGGGCCAGTACTTC. Combining the CDR3 with reference TRBV28 and TRBJ2-4 gives the whole variable domain DVKVTQSSRYLVKRTGEKVFLECVQDMDHENMFWYRQDPGLGLRLIYFSYDVKMKEKGDIPEGYSVSREKKERFSLILESASTNQTSMYLCASSFPPSAGGQYFGAGTRLSVL.

The chain is built from TRBV6-5 and TRBJ2-3; TRBD2 aligns across 12 bases. From germline, CDR1 is MNHEY and CDR2 SVGAGI. CDR3 length equals 14 residues. V shed 8 bases, J shed 5 bases, and the junction held 5 bases outside the gene matches. The CDR3: CASWTSGEEDTQYF. The CDR3 DNA follows: TGTGCCAGCTGGACTAGCGGGGAGGAAGATACGCAGTATTTT.

The chain carries TRBV7-2 and TRBJ2-5; tentative D call: TRBD1 (5 bases). There are 15 residues in the CDR3. V lost 2 bases, J lost 0 bases, and 10 bases lay in between. Per germline, CDR1 SGHTA and CDR2 FQGNSA. The CDR3 region is CASSLNQGHQETQYF. The CDR3 region has the DNA TGTGCCAGCAGCTTAAATCAGGGCCACCAAGAGACCCAGTACTTC.

V usage is TRBV29-1 and J usage is TRBJ2-5; 7 bases agree with TRBD1. The DNA end is a closer match to TRBJ2-7, so the J assignment may be wrong. The CDR3 is made up of 15 amino acids. Per the germline V gene, CDR1 is SQVTM and CDR2 is ANQGSEA. The CDR3 DNA sequence: TGCAGCGTTGAAGATCGGACAGGAAGGTCCTACGAGCAGTACTTC. Protein product: CSVEDRTGRSYEQYF.

The rearrangement joins TRBV19 to TRBJ1-5; 7 bases are a match to TRBD1. The V gene's germline CDR1 is LNHDA and CDR2 SQIVND (reference sequence). Trimming cost V 7 bases and J 5 bases; bases outside gene matches: 11. The CDR3 is made up of 15 amino acids. The CDR3 loop reads CASTQAVGGDQPQHF. CDR3 sequence (DNA): TGTGCCAGTACCCAAGCGGTAGGGGGCGATCAGCCCCAGCATTTT. Using reference TRBV19 and TRBJ1-5 for the parts outside the CDR3, the full variable domain is DGGITQSPKYLFRKEGQNVTLSCEQNLNHDAMYWYRQDPGQGLRLIYYSQIVNDFQKGDIAEGYSVSREKKESFPLTVTSAQKNPTAFYLCASTQAVGGDQPQHFGDGTRLSIL.

V usage is TRBV28 and J usage is TRBJ2-3; D is unresolved. V was clipped by 7 bases and J by 3 bases, with 8 bases between them. From germline, CDR1 is MDHEN and CDR2 SYDVKM. This CDR3 has 12 amino acids. CDR3 sequence (DNA): TGTGCCAGCACCCAAAAAACAGATACGCAGTATTTT. This translates into CASTQKTDTQYF.

The chain is built from TRBV10-3 and TRBJ1-4; TRBD1 aligns across 10 bases. The CDR3 runs 16 residues. V shed 2 bases and J 6 bases; nucleotides not matched to a gene: 6. CDR1 and CDR2 from the germline V gene are ENHRY and SYGVKD. The CDR3, as DNA: TGTGCCATCAGTGAGCCATCCGGGACAGGGGATGAAAAACTGTTTTTT. The encoded protein is CAISEPSGTGDEKLFF.

As for this clone: Other DNA sequences of this sample code for an identical CDR3. This chain joins TRBV5-1 and TRBJ2-5; no definite D call. Germline V gene data show CDR1 as SGHRS and CDR2 as YFSETQ. The V gene lost 0 bases and the J gene lost 4 bases, with 7 bases spanning the gap. The CDR3 extends over 13 amino acids. CDR3 sequence: CASSLGARETQYF. The CDR3 DNA reads TGCGCCAGCAGCTTGGGAGCCCGAGAGACCCAGTACTTC. Filled out from reference TRBV5-1 and TRBJ2-5, the complete variable domain reads KAGVTQTPRYLIKTRGQQVTLSCSPISGHRSVSWYQQTPGQGLQFLFEYFSETQRNKGNFPGRFSGRQFSNSRSEMNVSTLELGDSALYLCASSLGARETQYFGPGTRLLVL.

The genes are TRBV11-2 and TRBJ1-1; the D gene is possibly TRBD1 (5 bases). CDR1 is SGHAT and CDR2 is FQNNGV in the germline V gene. V dropped 6 bases and J dropped 0 bases, with 17 bases sitting between them. CDR3 length: 16 residues. CDR3 in DNA: TGTGCCAGCAGTCATCCAGTGTCCAGGGTGAACACTGAAGCTTTCTTT. Amino acid sequence: CASSHPVSRVNTEAFF.

CDR3 bases: TGTGCCAGAAGCTGGACAGGCCACACTGAAGCTTTCTTT. It codes for CARSWTGHTEAFF. V and J are TRBV5-3 and TRBJ1-1, with 7 bases matching TRBD1. TRBV5-3 has ORF status, its function being uncertain. The CDR3 covers 13 residues. The J segment lost 3 bases and the V segment lost 3 bases, leaving 2 bases of the junction unmatched.

The rearrangement uses TRBV5-6 and TRBJ2-1; TRBD2 matches at 8 bases. The V segment lost 4 bases and the J segment 2 bases; nucleotides outside the gene matches: 5. CDR3 length equals 15 residues. Germline CDR1 reads SGHDT; CDR2 reads YYEEEE. In DNA form, the CDR3 reads TGTGCCAGCAGCCCCCCGGGACTAGCCTACAATGAGCAGTTCTTC. Its translation is CASSPPGLAYNEQFF.

The V gene is TRBV29-1, the J gene TRBJ2-7; 9 bases are a match to TRBD2. The germline gives CDR1 SQVTM, CDR2 ANQGSEA. The junction had 8 bases not matched to a gene; V was cut back by 0 bases and J by 5 bases. CDR3 size: 15 residues. The CDR3 region is CSVEDWSSGVDEQYF. CDR3 DNA sequence: TGCAGCGTTGAAGATTGGTCTAGCGGGGTGGACGAGCAGTACTTC.

The chain has TRBV5-1 and TRBJ2-1, with 8 bases lining up with TRBD1. Losses at the gene ends were 3 bases for V and 7 bases for J; bases not matched to a gene: 6. This CDR3 region has 14 residues. The V gene's germline CDR1 is SGHRS and CDR2 YFSETQ. CDR3 loop: CASSSGQEGNEQFF. In nucleotides, the CDR3 is TGCGCCAGCAGCTCGGGACAGGAAGGAAATGAGCAGTTCTTC.

The rearrangement joins TRBV28 to TRBJ2-5, with D perhaps TRBD2 (7 bases). The ends were cut back, 7 bases at V and 5 bases at J, with 14 bases in the middle. Germline CDR1 reads MDHEN; CDR2 reads SYDVKM. There are 13 residues in the CDR3. Written as DNA, the CDR3 is TGTGCCAGCAACCCGGGGGGCAGGGAGACCCAGTACTTC. It encodes CASNPGGRETQYF.

The chain is built from TRBV6-6 and TRBJ2-7, with D perhaps TRBD1 (6 bases). CDR3 length equals 14 residues. The germline V and J ends were trimmed by 7 bases and 2 bases, with 15 bases remaining between them. From germline, CDR1 is MNHNY and CDR2 SVGAGI (reference sequence). CDR3 DNA sequence: TGTGCCAGCACCGAACGAGGACAGACCTACGAGCAGTACTTC. This codes for CASTERGQTYEQYF.